The 20 T cell receptor beta chains reported below all come from one sample, sequenced in a study of shared clonotypes between healthy human individuals. Measured with immunoSEQ multiplex PCR; TCRdb has only the in-frame clones, and not every one. This table holds 2 million to 3 million clones, approximately 90% found once. Sequences were obtained from naive CD4+ T cells sorted from blood. The subset here: CD45RA+ positively selected. Every receptor here comes from a man younger than 35 in good health.

In regard to this clone: The same CDR3 also results from other DNA sequences found in this sample. This chain joins TRBV7-2 and TRBJ2-7; a possible D gene is TRBD1 (5 bases). The V and J ends lost 2 bases and 2 bases respectively, with 10 bases between them. Germline V gene data show CDR1 as SGHTA and CDR2 as FQGNSA. CDR3 size: 14 residues. The CDR3 loop is CASSLSQGPYEQYF. DNA for the CDR3: TGTGCCAGCAGCTTAAGCCAGGGTCCCTACGAGCAGTACTTC. The entire variable domain, with the rest obtained from reference TRBV7-2 and TRBJ2-7, is as follows: GAGVSQSPSNKVTEKGKDVELRCDPISGHTALYWYRQSLGQGLEFLIYFQGNSAPDKSGLPSDRFSAERTGGSVSTLTIQRTQQEDSAVYLCASSLSQGPYEQYFGPGTRLTVT.

The chain carries TRBV2 and TRBJ1-1; 9 positions match TRBD1. The CDR3 consists of 13 residues. CDR1 SNHLY and CDR2 FYNNEI come from the germline V gene. With 1 base clipped from V and 10 bases from J, the junction kept 4 bases outside the gene matches. Here the CDR3 reads CASSEGGTGRAFF. DNA for the CDR3: TGTGCCAGCAGTGAAGGTGGGACAGGGCGAGCTTTCTTT.

V usage is TRBV6-1 and J usage is TRBJ1-1; maybe TRBD1 (6 bases). The CDR3 runs 14 residues. Trimming shortened V by 2 bases and J by 5 bases, and 12 bases separated the two germline ends. Per germline, CDR1 MNHNS and CDR2 SASEGT. CDR3 in DNA: TGTGCCAGCAGTGAAAGGGGGTATCGTACTGAAGCTTTCTTT. Its protein is CASSERGYRTEAFF.

This clone was seen once. This CDR3 is CASSRAGGRYHEQFF. CDR3 in DNA: TGTGCCAGCAGCCGAGCGGGGGGCAGGTACCATGAGCAGTTCTTC. The chain is built from TRBV27 and TRBJ2-1; TRBD2 aligns across 9 bases. J gave up 8 bases and V 6 bases, and 11 bases lay outside the gene matches. From germline, CDR1 is MNHEY and CDR2 SMNVEV (reference sequence). This CDR3 has 15 amino acids.

V usage is TRBV7-8 and J usage is TRBJ2-1; TRBD1 might be the D (6 bases). The CDR3 contains 15 residues. Germline assignment: CDR1 SGHVS and CDR2 FQNEAQ. The V end was cut by 3 bases, the J end by 2 bases, with 11 bases between. The CDR3 DNA is TGTGCCAGCAGCTTTAACAGGGCCCCCTACAATGAGCAGTTCTTC. This translates into CASSFNRAPYNEQFF.

This clone was detected only a few times. This sample also contains other DNA sequences that code for the same CDR3. The chain joins TRBV30 to TRBJ1-1; D gene uncertain. V gave up 3 bases and J gave up 1 base, with 6 bases separating them. This CDR3 region has 12 residues. The germline gives CDR1 GTSNPN, CDR2 SVGIG (reference sequence). The CDR3 sequence is CAWSPGNTEAFF. CDR3 bases: TGTGCCTGGAGCCCCGGGAACACTGAAGCTTTCTTT. The full variable domain, its missing parts supplied by reference TRBV30 and TRBJ1-1, is SQTIHQWPATLVQPVGSPLSLECTVEGTSNPNLYWYRQAAGRGLQLLFYSVGIGQISSEVPQNLSASRPQDRQFILSSKKLLLSDSGFYLCAWSPGNTEAFFGQGTRLTVV.

The chain combines TRBV6-5 with TRBJ2-6; perhaps TRBD1 as D (5 bases). CDR3 size: 15 residues. Trimming pared 5 bases from V and 1 base from J, leaving 9 bases between. Per the germline V gene, CDR1 is MNHEY and CDR2 is SVGAGI. This CDR3 is CASSRHRSGANVLTF. As DNA, the CDR3 is TGTGCCAGCAGTCGACACAGGTCTGGGGCCAACGTCCTGACTTTC.

The chain carries TRBV6-1 and TRBJ2-3; possibly TRBD2 for D (6 bases). From germline, CDR1 is MNHNS and CDR2 SASEGT. V lost 3 bases, J lost 1 base, and 14 bases lay in between. This CDR3 is 16 amino acids long. The CDR3 bases are TGTGCCAGCAGTGACCCCTCGCGGGGACGCACAGATACGCAGTATTTT. Its protein is CASSDPSRGRTDTQYF.

J is TRBJ2-7 and V is TRBV28, with TRBD2 matching 14 bases. Germline V gene data show CDR1 as MDHEN and CDR2 as SYDVKM. Trimming at V came to 10 bases and at J to 6 bases, leaving 8 bases not matched to a gene. The CDR3 loop spans 14 amino acids. Here the CDR3 reads CAISGTSGGGEQYF. The CDR3 nucleotides read TGTGCCATCTCTGGGACTAGCGGGGGCGGCGAGCAGTACTTC.

The gene calls are TRBV6-4 and TRBJ2-7; 8 positions agree with TRBD1. The length of the CDR3 is 15 residues. The V gene's germline CDR1 is MRHNA and CDR2 SNTAGT. The ends lost 3 bases at V and 5 bases at J; junction bases unmatched: 9. CDR3: CASSDITQGADEQYF. DNA for the CDR3: TGTGCCAGCAGTGATATAACCCAGGGGGCGGACGAGCAGTACTTC.

This clone was observed a single time. V gene TRBV5-1 combines with J gene TRBJ1-3, with a possible D match to TRBD1 (5 bases). Germline assignment: CDR1 SGHRS and CDR2 YFSETQ. The CDR3 runs 16 residues. Trimming shortened V by 2 bases and J by 0 bases, and 12 bases separated the two germline ends. CDR3 in DNA: TGCGCCAGCAGCTTCGGGGGAACAAGCTCTGGAAACACCATATATTTT. The encoded protein is CASSFGGTSSGNTIYF.

V usage is TRBV5-6 and J usage is TRBJ2-3; 8 nucleotides agree with TRBD2. CDR1 and CDR2 from the germline V gene are SGHDT and YYEEEE. Trimming removed 2 bases from V and 6 bases from J; junction bases left unmatched: 17. The CDR3 consists of 18 residues. The CDR3 sequence is CASSFLESGRVQRDTQYF. CDR3 nucleotides: TGTGCCAGCAGCTTTTTGGAAAGCGGGAGAGTCCAAAGGGATACGCAGTATTTT.

In regard to this clone: Germline and junction disagree at one end, which may indicate a read error. The chain uses TRBV7-7 and TRBJ2-2, with D unclear. CDR1 is SSHAT, CDR2 FNYEAQ, per germline (reference sequence). The CDR3 is 13 residues long. The CDR3 DNA is TGTGCTAGCAGCTTAGATCCACCCGGGGAGCTGTTTTTT. Translated, it gives CASSLDPPGELFF.

This clone showed up just a few times. This sample also contains other DNA sequences that code for the same CDR3. This chain links TRBV19 with TRBJ1-1; maybe TRBD1 (5 bases). Germline V gene lookup returns CDR1 LNHDA and CDR2 SQIVND (reference sequence). Deletions cut 4 bases from V and 2 bases from J, with 8 bases between. This CDR3 is built from 13 residues. CDR3 DNA: TGTGCCAGTAGTACACAGGCTAACACTGAAGCTTTCTTT. It encodes CASSTQANTEAFF.

The genes are TRBV2 and TRBJ2-1; 9 bases agree with TRBD2. CDR1 is SNHLY, CDR2 FYNNEI, per germline. With 4 bases clipped from V and 6 bases from J, the junction kept 13 bases outside the gene matches. The CDR3 covers 17 residues. The CDR3 DNA follows: TGTGCCAGCAGTGGGGCCGGAGCGGGAGGACGTAGCAATGAGCAGTTCTTC. Residues: CASSGAGAGGRSNEQFF.

This clone was detected only a few times. Other DNA sequences within the sample encode an identical CDR3. V is TRBV6-5 and J is TRBJ1-5; 9 bases are a match to TRBD1. The CDR3 runs to 15 residues. Germline lookup yields CDR1 MNHEY and CDR2 SVGAGI. V dropped 6 bases and J dropped 3; count of bases not matched to a gene: 6. CDR3 sequence (DNA): TGTGCCAGCAGCCGGGGACAGGGACTCAATCAGCCCCAGCATTTT. It yields the protein CASSRGQGLNQPQHF.

The chain uses TRBV7-2 and TRBJ1-4; D is unclear. Between the trimmed V and J ends, which lost 5 bases and 8 bases, there was a span of 15 bases. CDR1 and CDR2 from the germline V gene are SGHTA and FQGNSA. This CDR3 comprises 14 residues. CDR3 protein: CASSPEPGREKLFF. The CDR3 DNA reads TGTGCCAGCAGCCCGGAACCGGGAAGGGAAAAACTGTTTTTT.

This clone was seen only a few times. Within the sample, other DNA sequences also encode this same CDR3. The V call is TRBV5-1, the J call TRBJ2-3; unclear D gene. This CDR3 is 11 amino acids long. V lost 3 bases and J 2 bases, leaving 1 base between the germline ends. CDR1 is SGHRS, CDR2 YFSETQ, per germline. The DNA for the CDR3 is TGCGCCAGCAGCTACACAGATACGCAGTATTTT. This encodes CASSYTDTQYF.

On this clone: The sample holds other DNA sequences that translate to the same CDR3. The chain links TRBV11-2 to TRBJ2-2; D gene unclear. The CDR3 is 14 amino acids. V lost 1 base, J lost 2 bases, and 5 bases lay in between. CDR1 and CDR2 (germline): SGHAT, FQNNGV. CDR3: CASSLGLNTGELFF. CDR3 coding DNA: TGTGCCAGCAGCTTAGGCCTCAACACCGGGGAGCTGTTTTTT.

This clone was counted a single time. In the same sample, other DNA sequences code for this CDR3. V usage is TRBV28 and J usage is TRBJ1-4; D ambiguous. This CDR3 region has 12 residues. Germline CDR1 MDHEN, CDR2 SYDVKM. The V and J ends lost 2 bases and 8 bases respectively, with 6 bases between them. The CDR3 coding sequence is TGTGCCAGCAGTTTAGTAGGGGAAAAACTGTTTTTT. This translates into CASSLVGEKLFF.